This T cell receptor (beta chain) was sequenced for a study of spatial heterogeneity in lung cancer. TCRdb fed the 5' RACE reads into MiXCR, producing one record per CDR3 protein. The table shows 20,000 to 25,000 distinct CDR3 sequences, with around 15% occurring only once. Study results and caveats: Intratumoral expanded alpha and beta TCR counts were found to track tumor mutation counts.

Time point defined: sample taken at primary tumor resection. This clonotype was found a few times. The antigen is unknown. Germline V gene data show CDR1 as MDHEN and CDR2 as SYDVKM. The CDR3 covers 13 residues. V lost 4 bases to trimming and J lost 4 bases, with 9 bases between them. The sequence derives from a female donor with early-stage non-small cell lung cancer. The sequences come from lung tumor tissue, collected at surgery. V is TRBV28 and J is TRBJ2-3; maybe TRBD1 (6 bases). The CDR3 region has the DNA TGTGCCAGCAGTTCTGCAGGGGCAGATACGCAGTATTTT. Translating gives CASSSAGADTQYF.